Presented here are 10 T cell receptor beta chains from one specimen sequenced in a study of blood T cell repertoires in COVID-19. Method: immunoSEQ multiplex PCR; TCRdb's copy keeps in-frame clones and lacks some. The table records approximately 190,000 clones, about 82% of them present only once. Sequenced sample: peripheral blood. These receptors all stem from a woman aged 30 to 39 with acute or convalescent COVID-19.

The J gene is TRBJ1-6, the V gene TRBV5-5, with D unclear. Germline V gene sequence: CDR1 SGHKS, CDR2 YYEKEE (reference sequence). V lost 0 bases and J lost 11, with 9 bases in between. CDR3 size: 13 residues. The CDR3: CASSLDPTAPLHF. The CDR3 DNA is TGTGCCAGCAGCTTGGACCCTACCGCACCCCTCCACTTT. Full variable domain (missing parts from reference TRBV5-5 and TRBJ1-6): DAGVTQSPTHLIKTRGQQVTLRCSPISGHKSVSWYQQVLGQGPQFIFQYYEKEERGRGNFPDRFSARQFPNYSSELNVNALLLGDSALYLCASSLDPTAPLHFGNGTRLTVT.

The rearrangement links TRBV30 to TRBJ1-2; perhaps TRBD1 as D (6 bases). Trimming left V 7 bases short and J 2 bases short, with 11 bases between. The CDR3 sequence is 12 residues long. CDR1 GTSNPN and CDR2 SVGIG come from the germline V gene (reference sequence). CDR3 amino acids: CAYKTGNYGYTF. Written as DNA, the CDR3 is TGTGCCTATAAGACAGGAAACTATGGCTACACCTTC.

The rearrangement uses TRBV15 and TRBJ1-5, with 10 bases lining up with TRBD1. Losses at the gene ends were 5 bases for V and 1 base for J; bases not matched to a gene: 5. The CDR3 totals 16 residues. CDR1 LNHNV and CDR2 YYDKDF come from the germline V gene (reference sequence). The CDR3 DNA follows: TGTGCCACCAGCGTGGGACAGGGGTTAAGCAATCAGCCCCAGCATTTT. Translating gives CATSVGQGLSNQPQHF.

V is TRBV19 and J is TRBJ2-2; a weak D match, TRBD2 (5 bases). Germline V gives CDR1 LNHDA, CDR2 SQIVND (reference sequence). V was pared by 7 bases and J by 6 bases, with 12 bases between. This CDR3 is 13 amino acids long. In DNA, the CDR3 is TGTGCCAGTACTACTAGACCCCCCGGGGAGCTGTTTTTT. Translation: CASTTRPPGELFF.

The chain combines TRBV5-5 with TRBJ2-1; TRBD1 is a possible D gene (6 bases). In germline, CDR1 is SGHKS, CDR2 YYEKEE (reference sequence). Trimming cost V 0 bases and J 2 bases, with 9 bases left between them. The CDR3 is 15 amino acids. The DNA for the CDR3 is TGTGCCAGCAGCTTGGTGTGGGACACCTACAATGAGCAGTTCTTC. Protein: CASSLVWDTYNEQFF.

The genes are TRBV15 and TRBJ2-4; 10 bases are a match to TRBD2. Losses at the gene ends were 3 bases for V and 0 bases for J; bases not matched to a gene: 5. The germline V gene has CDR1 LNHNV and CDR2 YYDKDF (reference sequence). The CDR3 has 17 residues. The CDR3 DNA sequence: TGTGCCACCAGCAGGGCTAGCGGGAGTGTAGCCAAAAACATTCAGTACTTC. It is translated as CATSRASGSVAKNIQYF. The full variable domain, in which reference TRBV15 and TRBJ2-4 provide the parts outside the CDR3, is DAMVIQNPRYQVTQFGKPVTLSCSQTLNHNVMYWYQQKSSQAPKLLFHYYDKDFNNEADTPDNFQSRRPNTSFCFLDIRSPGLGDTAMYLCATSRASGSVAKNIQYFGAGTRLSVL.

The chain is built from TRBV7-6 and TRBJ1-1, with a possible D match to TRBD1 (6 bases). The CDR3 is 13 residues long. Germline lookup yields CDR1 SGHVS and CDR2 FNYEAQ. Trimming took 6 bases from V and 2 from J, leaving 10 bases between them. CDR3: CASRSGANTEAFF. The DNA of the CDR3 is TGTGCCAGCAGGTCAGGGGCAAACACTGAAGCTTTCTTT.

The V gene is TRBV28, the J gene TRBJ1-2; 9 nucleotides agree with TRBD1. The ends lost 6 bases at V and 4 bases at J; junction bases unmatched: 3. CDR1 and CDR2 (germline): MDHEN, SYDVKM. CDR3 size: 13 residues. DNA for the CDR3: TGTGCCAGCAGCCGACAGGGGGGCTATGGCTACACCTTC. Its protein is CASSRQGGYGYTF.

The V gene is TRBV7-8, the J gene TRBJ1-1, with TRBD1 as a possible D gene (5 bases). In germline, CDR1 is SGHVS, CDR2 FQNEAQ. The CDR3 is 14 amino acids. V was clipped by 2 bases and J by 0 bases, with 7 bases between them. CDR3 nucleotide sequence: TGTGCCAGCAGCTTACCAGGGTTGAACACTGAAGCTTTCTTT. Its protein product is CASSLPGLNTEAFF.

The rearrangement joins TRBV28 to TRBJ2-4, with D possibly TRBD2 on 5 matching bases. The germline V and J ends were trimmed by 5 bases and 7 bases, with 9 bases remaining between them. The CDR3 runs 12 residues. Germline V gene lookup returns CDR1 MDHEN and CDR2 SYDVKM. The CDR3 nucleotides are TGTGCCAGCAGTCTGGGAGAGAACATTCAGTACTTC. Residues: CASSLGENIQYF.